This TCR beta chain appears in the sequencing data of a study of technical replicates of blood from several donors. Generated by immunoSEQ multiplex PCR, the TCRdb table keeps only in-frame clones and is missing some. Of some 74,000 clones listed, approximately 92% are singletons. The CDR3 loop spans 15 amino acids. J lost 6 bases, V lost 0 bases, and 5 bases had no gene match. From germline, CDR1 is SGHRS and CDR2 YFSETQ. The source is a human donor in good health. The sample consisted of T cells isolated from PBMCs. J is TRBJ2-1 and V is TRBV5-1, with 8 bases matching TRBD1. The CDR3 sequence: CASSLAGQGVNEQFF. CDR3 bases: TGCGCCAGCAGCTTGGCCGGACAGGGTGTCAATGAGCAGTTCTTC.